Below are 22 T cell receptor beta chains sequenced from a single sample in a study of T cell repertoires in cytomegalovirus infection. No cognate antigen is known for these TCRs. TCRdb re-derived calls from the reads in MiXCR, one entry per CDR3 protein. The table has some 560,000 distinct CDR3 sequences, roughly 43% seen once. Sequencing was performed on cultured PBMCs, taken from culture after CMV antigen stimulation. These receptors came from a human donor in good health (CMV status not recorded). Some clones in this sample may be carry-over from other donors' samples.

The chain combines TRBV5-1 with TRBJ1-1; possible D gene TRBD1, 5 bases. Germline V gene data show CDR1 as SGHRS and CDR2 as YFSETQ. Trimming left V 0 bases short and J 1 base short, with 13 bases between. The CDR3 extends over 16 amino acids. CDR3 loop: CASSLAGEGRNTEAFF. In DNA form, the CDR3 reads TGCGCCAGCAGCTTGGCCGGTGAGGGGCGGAACACTGAAGCTTTCTTT.

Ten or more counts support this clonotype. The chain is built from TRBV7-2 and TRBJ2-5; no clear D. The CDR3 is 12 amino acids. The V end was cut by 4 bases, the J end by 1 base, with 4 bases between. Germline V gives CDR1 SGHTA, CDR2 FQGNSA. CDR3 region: CASSSSQETQYF. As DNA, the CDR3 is TGTGCCAGCAGCTCCAGCCAAGAGACCCAGTACTTC.

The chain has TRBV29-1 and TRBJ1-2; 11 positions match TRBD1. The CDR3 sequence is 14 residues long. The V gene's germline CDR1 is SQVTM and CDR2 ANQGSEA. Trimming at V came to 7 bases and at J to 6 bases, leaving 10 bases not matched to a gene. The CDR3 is CSANLDRGQDGYTF. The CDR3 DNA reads TGCAGCGCGAACTTGGACAGGGGGCAGGATGGCTACACCTTC.

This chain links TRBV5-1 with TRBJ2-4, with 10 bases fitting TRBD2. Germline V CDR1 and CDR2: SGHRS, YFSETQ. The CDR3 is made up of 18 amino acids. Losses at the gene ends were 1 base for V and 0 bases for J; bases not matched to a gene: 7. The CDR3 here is CASSLRLAGDRAKNIQYF. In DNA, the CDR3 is TGCGCCAGCAGCTTGAGGCTAGCGGGGGACCGAGCCAAAAACATTCAGTACTTC.

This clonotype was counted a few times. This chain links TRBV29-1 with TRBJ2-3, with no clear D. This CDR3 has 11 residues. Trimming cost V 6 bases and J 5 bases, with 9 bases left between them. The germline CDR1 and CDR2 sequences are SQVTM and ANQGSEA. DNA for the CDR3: TGCAGCGTCGAGCCGGGAGATACGCAGTATTTT. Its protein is CSVEPGDTQYF.

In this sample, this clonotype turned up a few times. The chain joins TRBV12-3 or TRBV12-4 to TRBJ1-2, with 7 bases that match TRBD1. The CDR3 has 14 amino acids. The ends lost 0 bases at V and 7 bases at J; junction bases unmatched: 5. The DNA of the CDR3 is TGTGCCAGCAGTTTAGCCGGACAGGCCAGTGGCTACACCTTC. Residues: CASSLAGQASGYTF.

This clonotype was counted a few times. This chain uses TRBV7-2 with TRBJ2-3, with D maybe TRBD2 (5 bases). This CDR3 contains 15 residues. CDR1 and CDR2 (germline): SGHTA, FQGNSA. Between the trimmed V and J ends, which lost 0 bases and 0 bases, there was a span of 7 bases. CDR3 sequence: CASSLARTSTDTQYF. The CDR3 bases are TGTGCCAGCAGCTTAGCGAGGACTAGCACAGATACGCAGTATTTT.

The CDR3 bases are TGTGCCAGCAGTCTGACAGGGGTGGGCAATCAGCCCCAGCATTTT. Its translation: CASSLTGVGNQPQHF. The chain is built from TRBV12-3 or TRBV12-4 and TRBJ1-5, with 8 positions matching TRBD1. The CDR3 loop spans 15 amino acids. Trimming at V came to 5 bases and at J to 2 bases, leaving 5 bases not matched to a gene.

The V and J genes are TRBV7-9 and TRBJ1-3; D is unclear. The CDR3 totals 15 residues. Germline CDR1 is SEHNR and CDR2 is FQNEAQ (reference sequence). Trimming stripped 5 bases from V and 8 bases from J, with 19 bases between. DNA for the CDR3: TGTGCCAGCAGCCCCCGTCGGTCTCCCGTAGACACCATATATTTT. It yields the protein CASSPRRSPVDTIYF. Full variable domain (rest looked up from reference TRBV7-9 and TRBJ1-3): DTGVSQNPRHKITKRGQNVTFRCDPISEHNRLYWYRQTLGQGPEFLTYFQNEAQLEKSRLLSDRFSAERPKGSFSTLEIQRTEQGDSAMYLCASSPRRSPVDTIYFGEGSWLTVV.

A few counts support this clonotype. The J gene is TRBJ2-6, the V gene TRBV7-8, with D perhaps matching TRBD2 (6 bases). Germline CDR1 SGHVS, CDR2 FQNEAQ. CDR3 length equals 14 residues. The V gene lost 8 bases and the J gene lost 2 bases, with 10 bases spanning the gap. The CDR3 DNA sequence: TGTGCCAGCGGGGGGACCGCTGGGGCCAACGTCCTGACTTTC. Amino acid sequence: CASGGTAGANVLTF.

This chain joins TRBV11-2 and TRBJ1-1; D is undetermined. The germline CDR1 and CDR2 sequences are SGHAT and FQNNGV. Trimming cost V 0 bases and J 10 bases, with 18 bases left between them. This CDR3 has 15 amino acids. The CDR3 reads CASSLDSRRLFGAFF. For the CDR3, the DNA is TGTGCCAGCAGCTTAGATTCCCGACGGCTCTTTGGAGCTTTCTTT.

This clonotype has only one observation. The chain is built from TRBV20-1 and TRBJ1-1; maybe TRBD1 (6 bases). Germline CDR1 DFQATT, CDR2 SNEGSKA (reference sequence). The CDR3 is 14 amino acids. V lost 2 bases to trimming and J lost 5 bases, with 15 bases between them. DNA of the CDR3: TGCAGTGCTAGACAGGGGACCCGGGGGACTGAAGCTTTCTTT. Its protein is CSARQGTRGTEAFF.

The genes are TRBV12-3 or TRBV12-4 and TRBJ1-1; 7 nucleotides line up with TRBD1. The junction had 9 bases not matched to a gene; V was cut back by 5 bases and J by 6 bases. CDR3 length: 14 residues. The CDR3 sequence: CASSPLRDSAEAFF. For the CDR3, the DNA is TGTGCCAGCAGTCCCCTAAGGGACAGCGCTGAAGCTTTCTTT.

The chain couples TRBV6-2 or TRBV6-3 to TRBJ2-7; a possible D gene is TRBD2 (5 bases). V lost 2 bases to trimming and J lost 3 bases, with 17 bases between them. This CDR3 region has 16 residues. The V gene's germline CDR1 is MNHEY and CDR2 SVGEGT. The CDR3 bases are TGTGCCAGCAGTTACCGCTTAGAGGTGGGGAGCTACGAGCAGTACTTC. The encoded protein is CASSYRLEVGSYEQYF.

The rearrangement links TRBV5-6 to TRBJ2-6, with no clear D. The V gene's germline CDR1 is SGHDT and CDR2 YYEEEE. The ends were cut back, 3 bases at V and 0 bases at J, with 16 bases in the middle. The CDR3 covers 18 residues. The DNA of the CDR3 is TGTGCCAGCAGCTCGAGCTTAGGCAGACTCTCTGGGGCCAACGTCCTGACTTTC. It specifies CASSSSLGRLSGANVLTF.

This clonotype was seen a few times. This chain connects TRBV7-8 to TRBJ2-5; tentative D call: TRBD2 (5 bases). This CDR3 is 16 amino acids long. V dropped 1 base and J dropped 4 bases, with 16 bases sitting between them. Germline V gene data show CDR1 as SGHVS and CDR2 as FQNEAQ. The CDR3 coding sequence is TGTGCCAGCAGCTTAGTGGTCCTCCCCGAGGGAGAGACCCAGTACTTC. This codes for CASSLVVLPEGETQYF.

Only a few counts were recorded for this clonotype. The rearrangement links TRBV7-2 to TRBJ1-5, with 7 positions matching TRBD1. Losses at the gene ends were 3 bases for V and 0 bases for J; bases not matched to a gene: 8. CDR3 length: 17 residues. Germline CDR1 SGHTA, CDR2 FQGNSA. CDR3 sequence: CASSFGAGGSSNQPQHF. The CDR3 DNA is TGTGCCAGCAGCTTCGGGGCAGGGGGGTCTAGCAATCAGCCCCAGCATTTT.

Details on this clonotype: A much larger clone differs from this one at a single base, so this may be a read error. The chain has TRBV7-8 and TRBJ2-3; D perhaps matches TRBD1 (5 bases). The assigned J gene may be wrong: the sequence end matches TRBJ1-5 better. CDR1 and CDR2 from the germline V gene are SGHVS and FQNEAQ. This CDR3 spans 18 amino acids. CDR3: CASSLYLAGDLGTDTQHF. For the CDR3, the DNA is TGTGCCAGCAGCTTATATCTAGCGGGGGACTTAGGCACAGATACGCAGCATTTT.

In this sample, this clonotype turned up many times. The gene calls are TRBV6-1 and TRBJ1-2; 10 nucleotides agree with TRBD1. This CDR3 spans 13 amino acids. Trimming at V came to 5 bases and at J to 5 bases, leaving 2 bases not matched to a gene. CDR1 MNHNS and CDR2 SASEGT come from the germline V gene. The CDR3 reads CASSRDRGYGYTF. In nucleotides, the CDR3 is TGTGCCAGCAGTAGGGACAGGGGATATGGCTACACCTTC.

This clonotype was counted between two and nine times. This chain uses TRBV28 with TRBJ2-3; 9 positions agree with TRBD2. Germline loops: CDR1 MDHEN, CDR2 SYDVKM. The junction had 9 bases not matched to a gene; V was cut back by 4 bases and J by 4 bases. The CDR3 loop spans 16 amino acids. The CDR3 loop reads CASSSRTSAIADTQYF. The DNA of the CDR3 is TGTGCCAGCAGTTCACGGACTAGCGCGATTGCAGATACGCAGTATTTT.

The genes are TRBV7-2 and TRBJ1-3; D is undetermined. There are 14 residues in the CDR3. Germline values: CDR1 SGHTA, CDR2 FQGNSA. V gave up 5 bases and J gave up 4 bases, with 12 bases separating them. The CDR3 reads CASSRISAGNTIYF. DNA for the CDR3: TGTGCCAGCAGCCGAATTTCGGCCGGAAACACCATATATTTT.

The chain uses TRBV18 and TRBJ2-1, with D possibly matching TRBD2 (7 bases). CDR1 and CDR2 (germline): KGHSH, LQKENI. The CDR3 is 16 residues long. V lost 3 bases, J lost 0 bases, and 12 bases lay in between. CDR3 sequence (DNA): TGTGCCAGCTCACCGGGGGGGGCGAGCTCCTACAATGAGCAGTTCTTC. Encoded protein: CASSPGGASSYNEQFF.